This T cell receptor (beta chain) came from a study of blood T cell repertoires in COVID-19. Whole-study context: COVID-19 samples, acute and convalescent, were from the United States, Italy and Spain. In each case, the material was cDNA or gDNA derived from T cells, B-cell-depleted T cells, or PBMCs.

From germline, CDR1 is SGHRS and CDR2 YFSETQ. The CDR3 sequence is 16 residues long. V was trimmed by 5 bases and J by 6 bases, leaving 21 bases between them. Per the authors' pipeline: Estimation of nucleated cell counts relied on the amplification of reference gene primers. Profiled with immunoSEQ multiplex PCR; TCRdb holds only in-frame clones, not every one. Clone size and the V and J calls come from that table; the DNA yielded D and trimming. The sample carries under 120,000 clones, roughly 72% recorded once. The clonotype comes from an older man with acute or convalescent COVID-19. Sequencing was done on a sample of peripheral blood. V gene TRBV5-1 combines with J gene TRBJ1-5; possible D gene TRBD1, 5 bases. CDR3 DNA sequence: TGCGCCAGCAGTCTTGGAGGGGCAGGGCAAGGTCAGCCCCAGCATTTT. Protein: CASSLGGAGQGQPQHF.